This record looks at one TCR beta chain sequence and its context. The sample comes from a study of blood T cell repertoires in COVID-19. About the research overall: Samples came from the United States, Italy and Spain, spanning acute and convalescent COVID-19. Sources were T cells, B-cell-depleted T cells, or PBMCs; the material itself was cDNA or gDNA.

V lost 2 bases, J lost 4 bases, and 3 bases stayed unmatched. The CDR3 extends over 15 amino acids. Looked up from germline, CDR1 is MNHEY and CDR2 is SMNVEV (reference sequence). In the study's own analysis: From reference gene primer amplification, estimates of nucleated cell counts were derived. Generated by immunoSEQ multiplex PCR, the TCRdb table keeps only in-frame clones and is missing some. V, J and clone size are taken as reported in that table, and D and trimming were inferred from the DNA itself. The data contain around 250,000 clones, about 87% of them singletons. Sequencing used peripheral blood. The clonotype originates from a woman aged 70 to 79 with active or convalescent COVID-19. V gene TRBV27 combines with J gene TRBJ2-2; 8 bases agree with TRBD2. The chain's CDR3 is CASSLAGGVTGELFF. The CDR3 nucleotides read TGTGCCAGCAGTTTAGCGGGGGGCGTCACCGGGGAGCTGTTTTTT.